These T cell receptor beta chains were read from a single sample in a study of T cells in Graves' hyperthyroidism and ophthalmopathy. From the multiplex PCR reads, TCRdb called clonotypes with MiXCR, one entry per CDR3 protein. In the table there are approximately 260,000 distinct CDR3 sequences, nearly 15% of which are singletons. Specimen: blood. Receptor source: a woman in her fifties or sixties with Graves' hyperthyroidism that later progressed to Graves' ophthalmopathy. Each CDR3 is given with its conserved first and last residue. Each record gives: D gene, clone size, V gene, J gene, CDR3 protein, CDR3 DNA. D genes are given only for firm matches. For some rows the clone size is stated as once, few or many, or as a class when expanded; others skip it.

D gene: TRBD2
clone size: many
V gene: TRBV5-5
J gene: TRBJ2-2
CDR3 protein: CASRRLAQTGELFF
CDR3 DNA: TGTGCCAGCAGACGACTAGCCCAAACCGGGGAGCTGTTTTTT

D gene: .
clone size: many
V gene: TRBV20-1
J gene: TRBJ2-2
CDR3 protein: CSANRDYPAGELFF
CDR3 DNA: TGCAGTGCAAACAGGGACTATCCGGCCGGGGAGCTGTTTTTT

D gene: TRBD1
clone size: many
V gene: TRBV28
J gene: TRBJ1-2
CDR3 protein: CAGASGGGYGYTF
CDR3 DNA: TGTGCCGGCGCCTCAGGGGGCGGGTATGGCTACACCTTC

D gene: TRBD1
clone size: few
V gene: TRBV25-1
J gene: TRBJ1-6
CDR3 protein: CASSPGGGYGSPLHF
CDR3 DNA: TGTGCCAGCAGCCCAGGGGGTGGATATGGTTCACCCCTCCACTTT

D gene: .
clone size: .
V gene: TRBV7-9
J gene: TRBJ1-5
CDR3 protein: CASSFLDGTNQPQHF
CDR3 DNA: TGTGCCAGCAGCTTTTTGGACGGGACCAATCAGCCCCAGCATTTT

D gene: TRBD1
clone size: .
V gene: TRBV11-1
J gene: TRBJ2-2
CDR3 protein: CASSRDRGVTGELFF
CDR3 DNA: TGTGCCAGCAGCAGGGACAGGGGAGTCACCGGGGAGCTGTTTTTT

D gene: TRBD2
clone size: .
V gene: TRBV11-3
J gene: TRBJ2-3
CDR3 protein: CASSLFAPRASGVRSTDTQYF
CDR3 DNA: TGTGCCAGCAGCTTATTCGCCCCTCGGGCTAGCGGGGTGAGAAGCACAGATACGCAGTATTTT

D gene: .
clone size: few
V gene: TRBV6-1
J gene: TRBJ1-2
CDR3 protein: CASERLTQGNYGYTF
CDR3 DNA: TGTGCCAGCGAACGACTAACCCAGGGTAACTATGGCTACACCTTC

D gene: .
clone size: .
V gene: TRBV7-8
J gene: TRBJ2-2
CDR3 protein: CASSLVRVNTGELFF
CDR3 DNA: TGTGCCAGCAGCTTAGTCAGGGTAAACACCGGGGAGCTGTTTTTT

D gene: TRBD1
clone size: many
V gene: TRBV11-2
J gene: TRBJ1-1
CDR3 protein: CASTYLPDRATEAFF
CDR3 DNA: TGTGCCAGCACCTACCTCCCGGACAGGGCCACTGAAGCTTTCTTT

D gene: .
clone size: many
V gene: TRBV7-9
J gene: TRBJ1-1
CDR3 protein: CASSSRAQGRAFF
CDR3 DNA: TGTGCCAGCAGCTCCAGGGCCCAGGGACGGGCTTTCTTT

D gene: .
clone size: .
V gene: TRBV4-1
J gene: TRBJ2-7
CDR3 protein: CASSQRKGNYEQYF
CDR3 DNA: TGCGCCAGCAGCCAGCGAAAAGGTAACTACGAGCAGTACTTC

D gene: .
clone size: few
V gene: TRBV27
J gene: TRBJ2-7
CDR3 protein: CASSLFLDEEQHF
CDR3 DNA: TGTGCCAGCAGTTTATTCTTGGATGAAGAGCAGCACTTC

D gene: .
clone size: many
V gene: TRBV20-1
J gene: TRBJ2-7
CDR3 protein: CSAQNPRDSAYEQYF
CDR3 DNA: TGCAGTGCGCAGAACCCCCGGGACTCAGCCTACGAGCAGTACTTC

D gene: .
clone size: many
V gene: TRBV7-3
J gene: TRBJ2-7
CDR3 protein: CASSLWAGNEQYF
CDR3 DNA: TGTGCCAGCAGCTTATGGGCGGGGAACGAGCAGTACTTC

D gene: .
clone size: many
V gene: TRBV6-1
J gene: TRBJ1-1
CDR3 protein: CASQGHRPNTEAFF
CDR3 DNA: TGTGCCTCCCAAGGTCACAGACCGAACACTGAAGCTTTCTTT

D gene: TRBD2
clone size: many
V gene: TRBV10-1
J gene: TRBJ2-1
CDR3 protein: CASSAAGGTNEQFF
CDR3 DNA: TGCGCCAGCAGTGCGGCGGGAGGAACCAATGAGCAGTTCTTC

D gene: TRBD1
clone size: few
V gene: TRBV19
J gene: TRBJ1-5
CDR3 protein: CASRPGQAGNQPQHF
CDR3 DNA: TGTGCCAGTCGTCCCGGACAGGCGGGGAATCAGCCCCAGCATTTT

D gene: .
clone size: many
V gene: TRBV27
J gene: TRBJ1-3
CDR3 protein: CASGGSSGNTIYF
CDR3 DNA: TGTGCCAGCGGAGGAAGCTCTGGAAACACCATATATTTT

D gene: TRBD1
clone size: many
V gene: TRBV5-1
J gene: TRBJ1-5
CDR3 protein: CASSWGQGDNQPQHF
CDR3 DNA: TGCGCCAGCAGCTGGGGGCAGGGGGACAATCAGCCCCAGCATTTT

D gene: .
clone size: few
V gene: TRBV6-1
J gene: TRBJ2-7
CDR3 protein: CASNQGRAEMGEQYF
CDR3 DNA: TGTGCCAGCAACCAGGGGAGGGCGGAGATGGGCGAGCAGTACTTC

D gene: .
clone size: .
V gene: TRBV5-6
J gene: TRBJ1-2
CDR3 protein: CASSFLRVGYGYTF
CDR3 DNA: TGTGCCAGCAGCTTTCTGCGGGTTGGCTATGGCTACACCTTC

D gene: TRBD1
clone size: .
V gene: TRBV3-1
J gene: TRBJ1-6
CDR3 protein: CASSQGDRGSPLHF
CDR3 DNA: TGTGCCAGCAGCCAAGGGGACAGGGGATCACCCCTCCACTTT

D gene: .
clone size: many
V gene: TRBV5-1
J gene: TRBJ2-7
CDR3 protein: CASSFTGSFTYEQYF
CDR3 DNA: TGCGCCAGCAGCTTTACCGGGAGTTTCACCTACGAGCAGTACTTC

D gene: TRBD1
clone size: many
V gene: TRBV24-1
J gene: TRBJ2-5
CDR3 protein: CATSPGQFSQETQYF
CDR3 DNA: TGTGCCACCTCTCCGGGACAGTTCTCTCAAGAGACCCAGTACTTC

D gene: TRBD2
clone size: many
V gene: TRBV20-1
J gene: TRBJ2-1
CDR3 protein: CSARGLAGGKTLGNEQFF
CDR3 DNA: TGCAGTGCTAGAGGACTAGCGGGAGGTAAAACCCTCGGGAATGAGCAGTTCTTC

D gene: .
clone size: many
V gene: TRBV10-3
J gene: TRBJ2-5
CDR3 protein: CAISEYTSRTQYF
CDR3 DNA: TGTGCCATCAGTGAGTACACGTCCCGGACCCAGTACTTC

D gene: TRBD1
clone size: many
V gene: TRBV6-2/TRBV6-3
J gene: TRBJ2-6
CDR3 protein: CASSLETGGTGANVLTF
CDR3 DNA: TGTGCCAGCAGCCTGGAGACAGGGGGCACTGGGGCCAACGTCCTGACTTTC

D gene: TRBD1
clone size: many
V gene: TRBV24-1
J gene: TRBJ2-5
CDR3 protein: CATRDRGRETQYF
CDR3 DNA: TGTGCCACCCGGGACAGGGGGCGAGAGACCCAGTACTTC

D gene: .
clone size: many
V gene: TRBV12-3/TRBV12-4
J gene: TRBJ1-1
CDR3 protein: CASSLWSENTEAFF
CDR3 DNA: TGTGCCAGCAGTTTATGGTCCGAGAACACTGAAGCTTTCTTT

D gene: TRBD1
clone size: many
V gene: TRBV7-2
J gene: TRBJ2-7
CDR3 protein: CASSLRTGRHEQYF
CDR3 DNA: TGTGCCAGCAGCTTAAGGACAGGGAGACACGAGCAGTACTTC

D gene: .
clone size: many
V gene: TRBV18
J gene: TRBJ2-7
CDR3 protein: CASSPPLAYEQYF
CDR3 DNA: TGTGCCAGCTCACCCCCTCTAGCTTACGAGCAGTACTTC

D gene: .
clone size: many
V gene: TRBV5-1
J gene: TRBJ2-1
CDR3 protein: CASSLEAADNEQFF
CDR3 DNA: TGCGCCAGCAGCTTGGAAGCGGCCGACAATGAGCAGTTCTTC

D gene: .
clone size: many
V gene: TRBV20-1
J gene: TRBJ2-5
CDR3 protein: CSARQITTQETQYF
CDR3 DNA: TGCAGTGCTAGACAGATAACCACCCAAGAGACCCAGTACTTC

D gene: .
clone size: few
V gene: TRBV4-2
J gene: TRBJ2-1
CDR3 protein: CASSQVGEGGEQFF
CDR3 DNA: TGTGCCAGCAGCCAAGTAGGGGAAGGGGGGGAGCAGTTCTTC

D gene: TRBD1
clone size: many
V gene: TRBV4-1
J gene: TRBJ2-7
CDR3 protein: CASSPGQGALREQYF
CDR3 DNA: TGCGCCAGCAGCCCCGGACAGGGGGCGCTTCGCGAGCAGTACTTC

D gene: .
clone size: .
V gene: TRBV27
J gene: TRBJ1-1
CDR3 protein: CASSLKVRGRVNTEAFF
CDR3 DNA: TGTGCCAGCAGTTTAAAGGTGCGGGGAAGGGTGAACACTGAAGCTTTCTTT

D gene: TRBD1
clone size: many
V gene: TRBV6-2/TRBV6-3
J gene: TRBJ2-2
CDR3 protein: CASSSGQITGELFF
CDR3 DNA: TGTGCCAGCAGTTCGGGACAGATCACCGGGGAGCTGTTTTTT

D gene: .
clone size: many
V gene: TRBV5-1
J gene: TRBJ2-7
CDR3 protein: CASSLGRMSSYEQYF
CDR3 DNA: TGCGCCAGCAGCTTGGGTAGGATGAGCTCCTACGAGCAGTACTTC

D gene: TRBD1
clone size: many
V gene: TRBV3-1
J gene: TRBJ1-1
CDR3 protein: CASSLRDRGTEAFF
CDR3 DNA: TGTGCCAGCAGCCTCCGGGACAGGGGCACTGAAGCTTTCTTT

D gene: .
clone size: many
V gene: TRBV2
J gene: TRBJ1-1
CDR3 protein: CAGHKEMNTEAFF
CDR3 DNA: TGTGCCGGACACAAGGAGATGAACACTGAAGCTTTCTTT

D gene: TRBD2
clone size: many
V gene: TRBV29-1
J gene: TRBJ2-2
CDR3 protein: CSVEGPSGRSARGELFF
CDR3 DNA: TGCAGCGTTGAAGGACCTAGCGGGAGAAGCGCGAGGGGGGAGCTGTTTTTT

D gene: .
clone size: .
V gene: TRBV6-2/TRBV6-3
J gene: TRBJ2-3
CDR3 protein: CASESSTDTQYF
CDR3 DNA: TGTGCCAGCGAGAGCAGCACAGATACGCAGTATTTT

D gene: .
clone size: once
V gene: TRBV20-1
J gene: TRBJ1-2
CDR3 protein: CSAPVRGTDPSSGGYTF
CDR3 DNA: TGCAGTGCTCCCGTCCGAGGGACGGATCCATCGTCTGGCGGCTACACCTTC

D gene: TRBD1
clone size: many
V gene: TRBV2
J gene: TRBJ2-7
CDR3 protein: CASSLDRGIDEQYF
CDR3 DNA: TGTGCCAGCAGTTTGGACAGGGGCATCGACGAGCAGTACTTC

D gene: .
clone size: .
V gene: TRBV4-1
J gene: TRBJ1-2
CDR3 protein: CASSQDPTASYGYTF
CDR3 DNA: TGCGCCAGCAGCCAAGATCCAACAGCTTCCTATGGCTACACCTTC

D gene: .
clone size: many
V gene: TRBV28
J gene: TRBJ2-7
CDR3 protein: CASRRGQGRYEQYF
CDR3 DNA: TGTGCCAGCAGGAGAGGTCAGGGCCGTTACGAGCAGTACTTC

D gene: TRBD1
clone size: many
V gene: TRBV20-1
J gene: TRBJ2-5
CDR3 protein: CSARDFGLGGETQYF
CDR3 DNA: TGCAGTGCTAGAGATTTCGGGTTAGGGGGCGAGACCCAGTACTTC

D gene: TRBD2
clone size: many
V gene: TRBV11-2
J gene: TRBJ2-1
CDR3 protein: CASRTGTSDHNEQFF
CDR3 DNA: TGTGCCAGCAGAACCGGGACTAGTGACCACAATGAGCAGTTCTTC

D gene: TRBD1
clone size: many
V gene: TRBV20-1
J gene: TRBJ2-1
CDR3 protein: CSARDVGQGGNEQFF
CDR3 DNA: TGCAGTGCTAGAGATGTGGGACAGGGAGGCAATGAGCAGTTCTTC

D gene: TRBD2
clone size: few
V gene: TRBV7-3
J gene: TRBJ2-6
CDR3 protein: CASSLSSGNSGANVLTF
CDR3 DNA: TGTGCCAGCAGCTTATCTAGCGGGAATTCTGGGGCCAACGTCCTGACTTTC